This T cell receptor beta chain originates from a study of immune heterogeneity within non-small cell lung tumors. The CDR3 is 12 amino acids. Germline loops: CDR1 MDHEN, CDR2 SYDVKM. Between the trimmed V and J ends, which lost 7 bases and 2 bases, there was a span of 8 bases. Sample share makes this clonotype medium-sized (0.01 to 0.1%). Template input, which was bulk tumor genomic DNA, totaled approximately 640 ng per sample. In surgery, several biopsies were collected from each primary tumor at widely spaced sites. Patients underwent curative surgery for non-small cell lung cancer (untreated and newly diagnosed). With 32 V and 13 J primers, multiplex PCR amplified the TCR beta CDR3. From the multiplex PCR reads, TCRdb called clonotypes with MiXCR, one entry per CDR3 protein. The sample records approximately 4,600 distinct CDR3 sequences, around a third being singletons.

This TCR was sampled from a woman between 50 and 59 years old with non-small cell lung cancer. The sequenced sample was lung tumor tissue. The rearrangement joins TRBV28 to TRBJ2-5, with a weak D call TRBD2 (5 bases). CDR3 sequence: CASTSGQETQYF. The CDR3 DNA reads TGTGCCAGCACGTCGGGACAAGAGACCCAGTACTTC.